This T cell receptor beta chain was found in a study of T cell repertoires in cytomegalovirus infection. On the study more broadly: Shared public TCR beta signatures pointed to both CMV infection and a matching HLA type. Study-level points and caveats: CMV carriers with the relevant HLA were identified by cumulative public TCR beta family frequency. The study found HLA-C-restricted CMV-specific TCR beta clonotypes dominating the ex vivo response.

V lost 3 bases and J lost 2; bases outside the gene matches: 8. Germline V CDR1 and CDR2: KGHSH, LQKENI. The CDR3 has 17 amino acids. MiXCR, run by TCRdb on the reads, gives a single entry per CDR3 protein. The sample includes approximately 300,000 distinct CDR3 sequences, 25% to 30% of them seen just once. Comment on this clonotype: The antigen is undetermined.

The V and J genes are TRBV18 and TRBJ2-5; TRBD2 aligns across 11 bases. This clonotype was sampled from a human donor in good health (CMV status not recorded). Some clones in this sample may be carry-over from other donors' samples. The sequencing here drew on cultured PBMCs, taken from culture after CMV antigen stimulation. CDR3 nucleotides: TGTGCCAGCTCACCGCGACTAGCGGGGATTCAACAAGAGACCCAGTACTTC. This encodes CASSPRLAGIQQETQYF.